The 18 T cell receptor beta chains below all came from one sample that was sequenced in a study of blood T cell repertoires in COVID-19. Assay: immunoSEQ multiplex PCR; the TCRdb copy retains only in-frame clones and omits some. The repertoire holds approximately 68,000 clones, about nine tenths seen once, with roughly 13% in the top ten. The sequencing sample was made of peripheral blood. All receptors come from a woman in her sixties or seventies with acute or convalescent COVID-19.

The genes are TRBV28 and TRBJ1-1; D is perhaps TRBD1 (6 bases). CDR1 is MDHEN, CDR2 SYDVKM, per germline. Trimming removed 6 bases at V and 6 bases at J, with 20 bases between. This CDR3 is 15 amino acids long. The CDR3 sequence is CASSTEQGYGAEAFF. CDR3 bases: TGTGCCAGCAGCACAGAACAGGGTTACGGGGCTGAAGCTTTCTTT.

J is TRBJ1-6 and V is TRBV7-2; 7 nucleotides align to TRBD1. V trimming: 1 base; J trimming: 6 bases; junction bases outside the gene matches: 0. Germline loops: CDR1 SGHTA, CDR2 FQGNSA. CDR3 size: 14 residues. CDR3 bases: TGTGCCAGCAGCTTAGGGGACAGTAATTCACCCCTCCACTTT. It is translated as CASSLGDSNSPLHF. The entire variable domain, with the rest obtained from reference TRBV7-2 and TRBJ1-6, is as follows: GAGVSQSPSNKVTEKGKDVELRCDPISGHTALYWYRQSLGQGLEFLIYFQGNSAPDKSGLPSDRFSAERTGGSVSTLTIQRTQQEDSAVYLCASSLGDSNSPLHFGNGTRLTVT.

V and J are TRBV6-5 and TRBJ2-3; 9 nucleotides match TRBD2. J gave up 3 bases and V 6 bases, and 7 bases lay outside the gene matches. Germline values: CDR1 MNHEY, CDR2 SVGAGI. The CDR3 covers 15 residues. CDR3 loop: CASRSSGAGTDTQYF. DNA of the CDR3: TGTGCCAGCAGATCTAGCGGGGCTGGAACAGATACGCAGTATTTT.

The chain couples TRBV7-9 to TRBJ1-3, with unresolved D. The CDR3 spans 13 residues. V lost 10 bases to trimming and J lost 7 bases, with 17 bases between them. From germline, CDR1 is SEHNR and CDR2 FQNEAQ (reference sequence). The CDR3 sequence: CATFRGGVNTIYF. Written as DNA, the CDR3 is TGTGCCACCTTCCGTGGCGGGGTTAACACCATATATTTT. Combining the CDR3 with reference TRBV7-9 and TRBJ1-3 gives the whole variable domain DTGVSQNPRHKITKRGQNVTFRCDPISEHNRLYWYRQTLGQGPEFLTYFQNEAQLEKSRLLSDRFSAERPKGSFSTLEIQRTEQGDSAMYLCATFRGGVNTIYFGEGSWLTVV.

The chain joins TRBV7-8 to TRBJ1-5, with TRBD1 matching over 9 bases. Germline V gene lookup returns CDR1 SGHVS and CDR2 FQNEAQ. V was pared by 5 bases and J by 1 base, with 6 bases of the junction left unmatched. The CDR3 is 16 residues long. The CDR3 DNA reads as TGTGCCAGCAGCATCCAGGGACAGGGAAGCAATCAGCCCCAGCATTTT. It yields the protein CASSIQGQGSNQPQHF.

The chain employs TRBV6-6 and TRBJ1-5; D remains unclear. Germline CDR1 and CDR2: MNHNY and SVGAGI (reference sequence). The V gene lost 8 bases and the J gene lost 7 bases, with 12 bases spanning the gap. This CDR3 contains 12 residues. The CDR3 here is CASRSLIQPQHF. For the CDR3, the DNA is TGTGCCAGCCGGAGTTTGATACAGCCCCAGCATTTT.

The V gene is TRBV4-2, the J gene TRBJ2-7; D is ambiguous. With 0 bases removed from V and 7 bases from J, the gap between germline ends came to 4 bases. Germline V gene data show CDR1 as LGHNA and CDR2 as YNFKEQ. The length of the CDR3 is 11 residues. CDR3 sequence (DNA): TGTGCCAGCAGCCAAGACGGTGAGCAGTACTTC. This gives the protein CASSQDGEQYF.

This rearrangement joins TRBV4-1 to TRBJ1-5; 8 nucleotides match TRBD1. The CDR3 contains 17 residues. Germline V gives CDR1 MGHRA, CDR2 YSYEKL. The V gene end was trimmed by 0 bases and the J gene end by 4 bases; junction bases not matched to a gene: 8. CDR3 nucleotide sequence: TGCGCCAGCAGCCAAGATCCGACAGGGGAAGGGAATCAGCCCCAGCATTTT. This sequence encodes CASSQDPTGEGNQPQHF.

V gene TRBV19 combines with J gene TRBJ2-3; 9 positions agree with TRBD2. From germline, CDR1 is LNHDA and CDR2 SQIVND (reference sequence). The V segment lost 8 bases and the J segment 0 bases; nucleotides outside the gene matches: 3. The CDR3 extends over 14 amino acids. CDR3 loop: CASAGGASTDTQYF. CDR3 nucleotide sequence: TGTGCCAGTGCGGGGGGGGCAAGCACAGATACGCAGTATTTT.

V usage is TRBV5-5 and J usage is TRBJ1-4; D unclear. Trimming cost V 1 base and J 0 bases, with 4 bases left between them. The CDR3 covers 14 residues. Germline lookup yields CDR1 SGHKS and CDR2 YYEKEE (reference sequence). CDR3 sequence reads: CASSLITTNEKLFF. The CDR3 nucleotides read TGTGCCAGCAGCTTGATCACAACTAATGAAAAACTGTTTTTT.

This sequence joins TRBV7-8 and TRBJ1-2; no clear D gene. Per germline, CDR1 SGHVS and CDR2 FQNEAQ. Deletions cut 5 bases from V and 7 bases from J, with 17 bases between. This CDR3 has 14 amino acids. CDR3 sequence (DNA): TGTGCCAGCAGCCCCCACAACAATCCTGTTGGCTACACCTTC. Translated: CASSPHNNPVGYTF.

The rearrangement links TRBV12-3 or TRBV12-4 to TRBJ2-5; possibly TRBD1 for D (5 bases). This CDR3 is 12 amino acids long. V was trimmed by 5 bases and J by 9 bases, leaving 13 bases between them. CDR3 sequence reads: CASSPRIGAQYF. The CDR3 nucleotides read TGTGCCAGCAGTCCAAGAATAGGGGCCCAGTACTTC.

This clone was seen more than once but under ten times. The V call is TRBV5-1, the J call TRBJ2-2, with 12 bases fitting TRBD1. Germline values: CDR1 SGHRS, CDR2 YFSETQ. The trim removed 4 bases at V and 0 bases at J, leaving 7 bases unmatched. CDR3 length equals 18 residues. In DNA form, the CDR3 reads TGCGCCAGCAGCCCCGGGACAGGGGGCCTTCCGAACACCGGGGAGCTGTTTTTT. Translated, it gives CASSPGTGGLPNTGELFF.

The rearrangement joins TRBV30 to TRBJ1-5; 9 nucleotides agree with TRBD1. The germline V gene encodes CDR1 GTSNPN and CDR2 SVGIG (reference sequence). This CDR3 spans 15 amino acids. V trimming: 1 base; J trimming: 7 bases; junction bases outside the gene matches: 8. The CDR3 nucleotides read TGTGCCTGGAGTGGAATGGGACAGGGCGGCCAGCCCCAGCATTTT. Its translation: CAWSGMGQGGQPQHF.

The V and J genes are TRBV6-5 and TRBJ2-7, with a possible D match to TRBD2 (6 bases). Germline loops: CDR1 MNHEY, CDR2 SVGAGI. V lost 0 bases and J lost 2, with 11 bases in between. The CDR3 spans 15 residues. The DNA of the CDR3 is TGTGCCAGCAGTTACTCGCGGGACGGAGCCTACGAGCAGTACTTC. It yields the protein CASSYSRDGAYEQYF.

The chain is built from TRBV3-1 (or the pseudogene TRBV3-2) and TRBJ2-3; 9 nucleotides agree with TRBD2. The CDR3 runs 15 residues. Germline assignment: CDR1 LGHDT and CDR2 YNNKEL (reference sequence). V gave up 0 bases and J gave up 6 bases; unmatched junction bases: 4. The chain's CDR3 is CASSQEQRGADTQYF. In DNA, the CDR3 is TGTGCCAGCAGCCAAGAACAGCGGGGGGCCGATACGCAGTATTTT.

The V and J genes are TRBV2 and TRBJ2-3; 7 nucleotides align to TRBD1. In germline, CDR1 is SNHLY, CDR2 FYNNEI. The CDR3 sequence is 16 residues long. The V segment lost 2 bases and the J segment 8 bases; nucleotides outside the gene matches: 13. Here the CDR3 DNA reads TGTGCCAGCAGTGAATTTTCTGGACAGGACATCGCTACGCAGTATTTT. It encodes CASSEFSGQDIATQYF.

The CDR3 protein is CASSVDRALNSPLHF. In DNA form, the CDR3 reads TGTGCCAGCAGTGTAGACAGGGCCCTCAATTCACCCCTCCACTTT. This sequence joins TRBV2 and TRBJ1-6; 7 bases are a match to TRBD1. This CDR3 has 15 residues. Germline trimming cut 4 bases from V and 7 bases from J; bases unmatched to any gene: 7. The germline gives CDR1 SNHLY, CDR2 FYNNEI.